A single sample is the source of the 13 T cell receptor beta chains below, sequenced in a study of control samples from healthy donors and cancer patients. Some clones are missing from TCRdb's copy, which holds only in-frame ones; the method was immunoSEQ multiplex PCR. Of 90,000 to 130,000 clones listed, around 87% are singletons. Sequencing was carried out using PBMCs. The origin of the receptors is a woman aged 55 to 70 with lung cancer.

The V gene is TRBV3-1 (or the pseudogene TRBV3-2), the J gene TRBJ1-2, with 9 bases lining up with TRBD1. With V trimmed by 2 bases and J by 5 bases, 3 bases remained unmatched. Germline V gives CDR1 LGHDT, CDR2 YNNKEL (reference sequence). The CDR3 extends over 14 amino acids. CDR3 residues: CASSQRGQGYGYTF. CDR3 nucleotides: TGTGCCAGCAGCCAAAGGGGACAGGGTTATGGCTACACCTTC.

The chain recombines TRBV14 with TRBJ1-1; D call uncertain. Germline V gives CDR1 SGHDN, CDR2 FVKESK. The CDR3 loop spans 13 amino acids. Trimming stripped 2 bases from V and 3 bases from J, with 7 bases between. As DNA, the CDR3 is TGTGCCAGCAGCCAAAAAGGGTACACTGAAGCTTTCTTT. It translates to CASSQKGYTEAFF.

The V gene is TRBV18, the J gene TRBJ2-1; 11 bases match TRBD2. Losses at the gene ends were 3 bases for V and 2 bases for J; bases not matched to a gene: 3. The length of the CDR3 is 16 residues. In germline, CDR1 is KGHSH, CDR2 LQKENI. The DNA of the CDR3 is TGTGCCAGCTCACCGGGGACTAGCGGAACCTACAATGAGCAGTTCTTC. Encoded protein: CASSPGTSGTYNEQFF.

The genes are TRBV20-1 and TRBJ1-6; 11 bases line up with TRBD1. The CDR3 spans 15 residues. Per germline, CDR1 DFQATT and CDR2 SNEGSKA (reference sequence). Trimming removed 3 bases from V and 9 bases from J; junction bases left unmatched: 7. CDR3: CSASDGQGAFSPLHF. DNA for the CDR3: TGCAGTGCTAGTGATGGACAGGGGGCTTTTTCACCCCTCCACTTT.

J is TRBJ1-1 and V is TRBV6-5; D is unresolved. Germline CDR1 is MNHEY and CDR2 is SVGAGI. V was clipped by 0 bases and J by 3 bases, with 8 bases between them. The CDR3 is 14 amino acids. CDR3: CASSYSMRDTEAFF. CDR3 coding DNA: TGTGCCAGCAGTTACTCGATGAGGGACACTGAAGCTTTCTTT.

This chain links TRBV7-9 with TRBJ2-1, with D uncertain. Trimming removed 5 bases at V and 4 bases at J, with 12 bases between. The germline V gene has CDR1 SEHNR and CDR2 FQNEAQ (reference sequence). The CDR3 is 14 residues long. The CDR3 DNA reads as TGTGCCAGCAGCCCCCGACCGGCTTACAATGAGCAGTTCTTC. Residues: CASSPRPAYNEQFF.

The V call is TRBV7-9, the J call TRBJ2-5, with a possible D match to TRBD2 (5 bases). The CDR3 sequence is 14 residues long. V was trimmed by 1 base and J by 4 bases, leaving 10 bases between them. CDR1 is SEHNR, CDR2 FQNEAQ, per germline (reference sequence). For the CDR3, the DNA is TGTGCCAGCAGCTTAGGGTCCGGGGTAGAGACCCAGTACTTC. As protein: CASSLGSGVETQYF.

The sample holds one count of this clone. The chain recombines TRBV6-5 with TRBJ1-1, with 7 bases matching TRBD1. The CDR3 contains 12 residues. V was pared by 6 bases and J by 10 bases, with 8 bases of the junction left unmatched. Germline CDR1 MNHEY, CDR2 SVGAGI. The CDR3 region has the DNA TGTGCCAGCAGCCAGGGGGGGGGCGCAGCTTTCTTT. Its protein product is CASSQGGGAAFF.

There are a few counts of this clone. This sequence joins TRBV4-2 and TRBJ2-7; D not certain. The germline gives CDR1 LGHNA, CDR2 YNFKEQ. Trimming took 1 base from V and 1 from J, leaving 8 bases between them. There are 14 residues in the CDR3. The CDR3 sequence is CASSQVGLSYEQYF. As DNA, the CDR3 is TGTGCCAGCAGCCAAGTGGGTTTGTCCTACGAGCAGTACTTC.

J is TRBJ2-3 and V is TRBV27; D is undetermined. CDR1 is MNHEY and CDR2 is SMNVEV in the germline V gene (reference sequence). Trimming pared 4 bases from V and 4 bases from J, leaving 15 bases between. The CDR3 has 15 residues. CDR3 in amino acids: CASSWNPQRPDTQYF. As DNA, the CDR3 is TGTGCCAGCAGTTGGAACCCCCAAAGACCAGATACGCAGTATTTT.

The rearrangement uses TRBV12-3 or TRBV12-4 and TRBJ1-5; TRBD1 matches at 7 bases. The CDR3 totals 12 residues. The ends lost 7 bases at V and 7 bases at J; junction bases unmatched: 4. DNA for the CDR3: TGTGCCAGCAACAAGGGGGCCCAGCCCCAGCATTTT. It is translated as CASNKGAQPQHF.

The genes are TRBV19 and TRBJ1-4, with TRBD1 identical over 7 bases. Looked up from germline, CDR1 is LNHDA and CDR2 is SQIVND (reference sequence). The CDR3 covers 11 residues. V gave up 9 bases and J gave up 10 bases; unmatched junction bases: 5. CDR3 sequence (DNA): TGTGCCAGGCATTGGGACAGAAAACTGTTTTTT. Residues: CARHWDRKLFF.

V gene TRBV14 combines with J gene TRBJ2-2; D remains unclear. Germline V lookup: CDR1 SGHDN, CDR2 FVKESK. This CDR3 spans 15 amino acids. Trimming took off 5 bases at V and 4 bases at J, with 14 bases between the two ends. Here the CDR3 DNA reads TGTGCCAGCAGCAAAAGACCCACGGGCACCGGGGAGCTGTTTTTT. It encodes CASSKRPTGTGELFF.